The clone carrying this TCR beta chain was counted at least ten times. The antigen is unknown. These data originate in a study of T cells after posttransplantation cyclophosphamide. Treatment was busulfan-fludarabine conditioning, a marrow graft, and cyclophosphamide on days +3 and +4. The study, taken as a whole, reports: Skin or GI-infiltrating T cells shared few TRB sequences with blood.

Measured with immunoSEQ multiplex PCR; TCRdb has only the in-frame clones, and not every one. In total the sample includes approximately 7,100 clones, none of them seen once. Germline CDR1 is SEHNR and CDR2 is FQNEAQ (reference sequence). The CDR3 loop spans 18 amino acids. This sequence joins TRBV7-9 and TRBJ1-6; D not certain. The sequence was collected from a female patient between 60 and 69 years old who received an allogeneic stem cell transplant from an unrelated donor, was CMV-positive, and had acute GVHD only. The graft donor may have contributed some T cells. The sequencing used PBMCs, collected around 90 days after allogeneic stem cell transplant with posttransplant cyclophosphamide. The CDR3: CASRHSKPRDTYNSPLHF. CDR3 nucleotide sequence: TGTGCAAGTCGACACAGCAAACCCCGAGACACCTATAATTCACCCCTCCACTTT.